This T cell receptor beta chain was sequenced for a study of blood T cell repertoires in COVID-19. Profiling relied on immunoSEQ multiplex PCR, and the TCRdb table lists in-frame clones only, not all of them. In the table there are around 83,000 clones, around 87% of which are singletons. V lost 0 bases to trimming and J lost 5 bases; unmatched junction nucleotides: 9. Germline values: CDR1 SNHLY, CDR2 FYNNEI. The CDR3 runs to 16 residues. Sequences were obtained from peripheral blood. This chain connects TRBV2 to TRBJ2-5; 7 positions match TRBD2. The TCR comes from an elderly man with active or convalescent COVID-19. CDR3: CASSEALLGGLETQYF. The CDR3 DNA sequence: TGTGCCAGCAGTGAAGCGCTTCTGGGAGGGTTGGAGACCCAGTACTTC.